A single sample gave rise to the 17 T cell receptor beta chains below, sequenced in a study of T cell repertoires in cytomegalovirus infection. TCRdb independently ran MiXCR on the reads; one entry per CDR3 protein. Here the sample spans 900,000 to 950,000 distinct CDR3 sequences, 31% being singletons. No antigen has been identified for these receptors. Sequencing used cultured CD8+ T cells from PBMCs, obtained from culture after CMV antigen stimulation. These receptors all come from a human donor in good health (CMV status not recorded). Some clones in this sample may be carry-over from other donors' samples.

Many counts were recorded for this clonotype. The rearrangement uses TRBV7-6 and TRBJ2-1; D is unclear. The V gene's germline CDR1 is SGHVS and CDR2 FNYEAQ. The CDR3 covers 14 residues. The ends were cut back, 5 bases at V and 8 bases at J, with 16 bases in the middle. CDR3: CASSLLSLLDEQFF. The CDR3 coding sequence is TGTGCCAGCAGCCTTCTTTCCTTACTCGATGAGCAGTTCTTC.

For the CDR3, the DNA is TGCGCCATCAGAGACAGGGTCAATGGCTACACCTTC. Translated, it gives CAIRDRVNGYTF. The genes are TRBV4-1 and TRBJ1-2, with 7 nucleotides matching TRBD1. V was clipped by 10 bases and J by 6 bases; unmatched bases: 8. This CDR3 contains 12 residues. Per germline, CDR1 MGHRA and CDR2 YSYEKL.

The CDR3 loop is CASSPAPDNYGYTF. The CDR3 DNA is TGTGCCAGTAGCCCCGCTCCCGACAACTATGGCTACACCTTC. The rearrangement links TRBV19 to TRBJ1-2; no clear D. CDR3 size: 14 residues. From germline, CDR1 is LNHDA and CDR2 SQIVND (reference sequence). Trimming took 6 bases from V and 2 from J, leaving 13 bases between them. Full variable domain (missing parts from reference TRBV19 and TRBJ1-2): DGGITQSPKYLFRKEGQNVTLSCEQNLNHDAMYWYRQDPGQGLRLIYYSQIVNDFQKGDIAEGYSVSREKKESFPLTVTSAQKNPTAFYLCASSPAPDNYGYTFGSGTRLTVV.

The chain employs TRBV4-1 and TRBJ2-2, with a possible D match to TRBD2 (6 bases). CDR3 size: 15 residues. CDR1 and CDR2 from the germline V gene are MGHRA and YSYEKL. The V gene lost 0 bases and the J gene lost 6 bases, with 11 bases spanning the gap. CDR3 bases: TGCGCCAGCAGCCAAGATCCGGGGGACGCCGGGGAGCTGTTTTTT. Translating gives CASSQDPGDAGELFF.

This clonotype was observed at least ten times. This sequence joins TRBV7-9 and TRBJ1-5; no definite D call. CDR1 is SEHNR, CDR2 FQNEAQ, per germline (reference sequence). The CDR3 contains 14 residues. V lost 5 bases and J lost 0, with 8 bases in between. The CDR3 DNA is TGTGCCAGCAGCCCGACGGTTAGCAATCAGCCCCAGCATTTT. Amino acid sequence: CASSPTVSNQPQHF.

This clonotype was recorded at least ten times. The chain combines TRBV7-2 with TRBJ1-2; no definite D call. CDR3 length equals 13 residues. V lost 5 bases and J lost 7, with 14 bases in between. Germline CDR1 and CDR2: SGHTA and FQGNSA. The CDR3 protein is CASSPHGKAGYTF. The CDR3 bases are TGTGCCAGCAGCCCCCACGGCAAGGCTGGCTACACCTTC.

V usage is TRBV7-3 and J usage is TRBJ2-6, with D tentatively TRBD2 (6 bases). CDR1 and CDR2 from the germline V gene are SGHTA and FQGTGA. V was shortened by 6 bases and J by 2 bases, with 14 bases between the two germline ends. The CDR3 has 16 residues. The CDR3 sequence: CASRFIRGTGANVLTF. DNA for the CDR3: TGTGCCAGCAGGTTCATTCGGGGGACTGGGGCCAACGTCCTGACTTTC.

This clonotype has more than one count but fewer than ten. The chain links TRBV10-3 to TRBJ1-2; D not resolved. Per germline, CDR1 ENHRY and CDR2 SYGVKD. This CDR3 comprises 11 residues. V was trimmed by 6 bases and J by 2 bases, leaving 4 bases between them. CDR3 DNA: TGTGCCATCAGGACAAACTATGGCTACACCTTC. As protein: CAIRTNYGYTF.

This clonotype occurred a few times. The chain recombines TRBV7-6 with TRBJ2-2, with 10 positions matching TRBD2. The length of the CDR3 is 18 residues. The germline V gene has CDR1 SGHVS and CDR2 FNYEAQ. V lost 8 bases and J lost 2; bases outside the gene matches: 14. DNA for the CDR3: TGTGCCAGCTCTGGTAGCGGGGGGACCCATAGCAACACCGGGGAGCTGTTTTTT. This translates into CASSGSGGTHSNTGELFF.

The chain links TRBV7-4 to TRBJ1-3, with D hard to call. The CDR3 contains 14 residues. Germline V CDR1 and CDR2: SGHVT, SQSDAQ. Trimming left V 5 bases short and J 0 bases short, with 8 bases between. The CDR3 DNA is TGTGCCAGCAGCCCACTACTCTCTGGAAACACCATATATTTT. Protein: CASSPLLSGNTIYF.

This chain connects TRBV14 to TRBJ2-1, with 8 bases identical to TRBD2. The V segment lost 6 bases and the J segment 7 bases; nucleotides outside the gene matches: 14. The CDR3 totals 16 residues. Germline-derived CDR1 and CDR2 are SGHDN and FVKESK. This CDR3 is CASSFSLGGAKNEQFF. The CDR3 region has the DNA TGTGCCAGCAGTTTCTCCCTCGGGGGGGCGAAAAATGAGCAGTTCTTC.

This clonotype has just a few counts. The rearrangement links TRBV25-1 to TRBJ2-5; 9 bases align to TRBD2. Germline CDR1 and CDR2: MGHDK and SYGVNS. This CDR3 region has 18 residues. The V and J ends lost 1 base and 2 bases, in that order; junction bases with no gene match: 11. CDR3 nucleotide sequence: TGTGCCAGCAGTGAATTACAAGCGGGGGGTATCGTTCAAGAGACCCAGTACTTC. Residues: CASSELQAGGIVQETQYF.

The rearrangement links TRBV6-2 or TRBV6-3 to TRBJ1-1; TRBD1 matches at 7 bases. Germline values: CDR1 MNHEY, CDR2 SVGEGT. The CDR3 is made up of 17 amino acids. Trimming removed 2 bases from V and 0 bases from J; junction bases left unmatched: 9. The CDR3 region is CASSYALTGFMNTEAFF. The CDR3, as DNA: TGTGCCAGCAGTTACGCCTTGACAGGGTTCATGAACACTGAAGCTTTCTTT.

The chain is built from TRBV6-2 or TRBV6-3 and TRBJ2-3, with a weak D call TRBD1 (6 bases). There are 18 residues in the CDR3. Germline values: CDR1 MNHEY, CDR2 SVGEGT. V was pared by 7 bases and J by 0 bases, with 23 bases between. The CDR3 protein is CASTLIWTEESSTDTQYF. As DNA, the CDR3 is TGTGCCAGCACCCTCATTTGGACAGAAGAGTCTAGCACAGATACGCAGTATTTT.

A word on this clonotype: A read error may explain this, as a much larger clone is one base away. The J gene is TRBJ2-3, the V gene TRBV7-6; 7 bases line up with TRBD2. The V gene's germline CDR1 is SGHVS and CDR2 FNYEAQ. The CDR3 totals 15 residues. The CDR3 coding sequence is TGTGTCAGCAGCTCCACCCCTAGCGGCGGGGATACGCAGTATTTT. Translation gives CVSSSTPSGGDTQYF.

The chain recombines TRBV7-4 with TRBJ1-1; no reliable D call. V was pared by 4 bases and J by 10 bases, with 16 bases between. This CDR3 is 13 amino acids long. Germline CDR1 SGHVT, CDR2 SQSDAQ. CDR3 DNA: TGTGCCAGCAGCTATAGCAATGCATACGGAGCTTTCTTT. Its protein product is CASSYSNAYGAFF.

This clonotype was observed a few times. The rearrangement joins TRBV27 to TRBJ2-1, with 8 bases aligning to TRBD2. In germline, CDR1 is MNHEY, CDR2 SMNVEV (reference sequence). CDR3 length: 18 residues. Trimming took 2 bases from V and 1 from J; bases not matched to a gene: 10. The DNA of the CDR3 is TGTGCCAGCAGTTTAGTTGCGGGGGGACCACCTTCCTACAATGAGCAGTTCTTC. This gives the protein CASSLVAGGPPSYNEQFF.